This T cell receptor beta chain was captured in a study of blood T cell repertoires in COVID-19 (TCRdb year 2020). Looking at the study overall: Collaborator samples came from the United States, Italy and Spain and covered acute and convalescent phases of COVID-19. The material from the prospective study consisted of cDNA or gDNA derived from T cells, B-cell-depleted T cells, or PBMCs. Subjects who had been exposed to COVID-19, were actively infected with it, or had recovered from it provided the deeply sampled blood TCRbeta repertoires that made up the dataset. The repertoires were released in a freely available public database meant as a resource for research on the immune response to SARS-CoV-2. The samples were drawn from two sources: the first 160 participants of the ongoing ImmuneRACE study, and 1,254 subjects contributed by 6 global collaborators. Sample metadata almost always included a de-identified subject ID, COVID-19 status, age in years and sex. HLA class I and class II types, where available, came from metadata supplied by the sample provider rather than from assay-based typing. Study-wide conclusions, independent of this receptor: Clinical and demographic metadata were provided uncurated, with the amount varying by source and participant.

Each collaborating institution followed its own protocols to collect whole blood in K2EDTA tubes. For TCRbeta analysis, collaborators shipped samples as frozen whole blood, isolated PBMCs, or DNA extracted from either of those sample types. Taken from the germline V gene, the CDR1 and CDR2 loops are MNHEY and SVGAGI. There are 16 amino acids in the CDR3, from cysteine to phenylalanine inclusive. The sequence is cut down to CDR3 DNA, 48 bases in frame from base 1. Between the V and J ends, shortened by 4 bases and 0 bases respectively, the junction contains 13 bases. On this clone: Its antigen remains undetermined. The record has no base qualities; no much larger clone is one base away.

TCRbeta CDR3 regions were amplified from genomic DNA by means of the immunoSEQ Assay, a bias-controlled multiplex PCR. The original pipeline was this. The number of nucleated cells in each sample was estimated by amplification of reference gene primers within the assay. To quantify the absolute abundance of each unique TCRbeta CDR3 rearrangement, sequence reads were collapsed and filtered. For each sample, productive Simpson clonality was calculated by taking the square root of Simpson's diversity index across productive rearrangements. In TCRdb, the immuneACCESS table is reduced to in-frame sequences with V and J assigned. These tables do not hold every clone; where another copy was compared, an unresolved V gene accounts for under half, and the others remain unexplained. The D gene and trimming were derived from the DNA, and the V and J assignments and clone size from that table. Within this sample are around 85,000 clones, with roughly 83% of them counted one time only. The leading ten clones occupy about 7.8% of the sample.

What was sequenced was peripheral blood. The chain is made from TRBV6-5 and TRBJ2-1; a weak D assignment points to TRBD2 (6 bases agree). The sequence derives from a man aged 45-65 years with active COVID-19. The CDR3 has the sequence CASSSLAVPSYNEQFF. The DNA reads as follows: TGTGCCAGCAGTTCCTTAGCGGTCCCCTCCTACAATGAGCAGTTCTTC.